The T cell receptor (beta chain) under discussion was sequenced for a study of T cells in Graves' hyperthyroidism and ophthalmopathy. The germline gives CDR1 MNHNS, CDR2 SASEGT. Trimming removed 8 bases from V and 11 bases from J, with 24 bases in between. There are 14 residues in the CDR3. This clonotype was found many times. The hyperthyroidism patients had all been newly diagnosed, and their disease duration was under 2 months. Their ages ranged from 18 to 65 years. The PBMCs had their origin in roughly 9.4 ml of fresh peripheral blood. TCR beta CDR3 regions were amplified from RNA. HTBI primers were the set used in a first-round RT-PCR of the TCR CDR3. MiXCR, run by TCRdb on the multiplex PCR reads, gives a single entry per CDR3 protein. Of about 360,000 distinct CDR3 sequences detected, around 14% appear once; the ten largest clones hold about 9.1%.

This clonotype was sampled from a woman aged 18 to 35 with Graves' hyperthyroidism. The chain has TRBV6-1 and TRBJ1-1, with a weak D call TRBD1 (5 bases). What was sequenced was blood. CDR3 protein: CASRTGQGPLRAFF. As DNA, the CDR3 is TGTGCCAGCCGAACGGGGCAGGGCCCACTTCGTGCTTTCTTT.